This TCR beta chain stems from a study of OX40 agonist ivuxolimab in advanced cancers. As to this clone: Its antigen remains unidentified.

Sequencing used immunoSEQ multiplex PCR; TCRdb keeps in-frame clones, though not all of them. The profile covers some 75,000 clones, with nearly 90% appearing a single time and under 0.9% taken by the ten largest. Findings and limits, study-wide: Antigen specificity remained undetermined for the expanded peripheral T cells.

Trimming cost V 4 bases and J 0 bases; bases outside gene matches: 14. Germline lookup yields CDR1 SGHAT and CDR2 FQNNGV. CDR3 length: 19 residues. V is TRBV11-2 and J is TRBJ1-1; TRBD1 aligns across 10 bases. The sequence was obtained from an adult with an advanced solid tumor such as melanoma, head and neck, liver or kidney cancer. The specimen comprised CD4+ or CD8+ T cells sorted from blood, sampled in a trial of the OX40 agonist ivuxolimab. CDR3 DNA sequence: TGTGCCAGCAGCTGGCCTCGGACAGGGGGGCAAGGGATGAACACTGAAGCTTTCTTT. It is translated as CASSWPRTGGQGMNTEAFF. Supplemented by reference TRBV11-2 and TRBJ1-1, the full variable domain reads EAGVAQSPRYKIIEKRQSVAFWCNPISGHATLYWYQQILGQGPKLLIQFQNNGVVDDSQLPKDRFSAERLKGVDSTLKIQPAKLEDSAVYLCASSWPRTGGQGMNTEAFFGQGTRLTVV.